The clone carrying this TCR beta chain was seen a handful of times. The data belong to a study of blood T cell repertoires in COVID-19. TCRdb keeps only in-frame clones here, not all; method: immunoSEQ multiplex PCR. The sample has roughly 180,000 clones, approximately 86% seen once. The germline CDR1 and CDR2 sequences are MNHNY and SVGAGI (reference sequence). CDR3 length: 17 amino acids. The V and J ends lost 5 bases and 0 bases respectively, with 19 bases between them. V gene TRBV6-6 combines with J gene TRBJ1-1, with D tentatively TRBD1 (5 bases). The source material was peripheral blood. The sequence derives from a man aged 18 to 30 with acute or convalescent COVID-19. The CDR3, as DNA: TGTGCCAGCAGTCCCAAGGGGTGGAATTCCATGAACACTGAAGCTTTCTTT. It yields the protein CASSPKGWNSMNTEAFF.